A single sample gave rise to the 15 T cell receptor beta chains below, sequenced in a study of cytomegalovirus exposure and HLA in healthy donors. The PCR was carried out with 60 Vbeta primers and 13 Jbeta primers. Only in-frame clones appear in the TCRdb table, and some are missing; sequencing was by immunoSEQ multiplex PCR. The data show approximately 160,000 clones, about four fifths seen once. Sequencing was done on a sample of PBMCs. The source is a male donor in good health and CMV-seropositive.

The genes are TRBV7-8 and TRBJ2-7; weak D call: TRBD1 (6 bases). CDR1 is SGHVS and CDR2 is FQNEAQ in the germline V gene. V was pared by 5 bases and J by 4 bases, with 15 bases between. This CDR3 has 14 residues. CDR3 in DNA: TGTGCCAGCAGCCTGTCCCGGGACACTTACGAGCAGTACTTC. Encoded protein: CASSLSRDTYEQYF.

The J gene is TRBJ2-1, the V gene TRBV5-1; 8 bases agree with TRBD2. The J segment lost 7 bases and the V segment lost 4 bases, leaving 7 bases of the junction unmatched. CDR3 length: 14 residues. Germline V gene data show CDR1 as SGHRS and CDR2 as YFSETQ. The CDR3 DNA is TGCGCCAGCAGCCCGGGACTAGGTGGGAATGAGCAGTTCTTC. Amino acids: CASSPGLGGNEQFF.

This clone was seen only a few times. The rearrangement links TRBV5-1 to TRBJ2-7; TRBD2 is a possible D gene (6 bases). Between the trimmed V and J ends, which lost 0 bases and 4 bases, there was a span of 14 bases. This CDR3 has 15 amino acids. Per germline, CDR1 SGHRS and CDR2 YFSETQ. CDR3 sequence: CASSLVAGRIYEQYF. The CDR3, as DNA: TGCGCCAGCAGCTTGGTTGCGGGACGGATTTACGAGCAGTACTTC.

The rearrangement links TRBV6-5 to TRBJ1-5; D unclear. With 9 bases removed from V and 3 bases from J, the gap between germline ends came to 12 bases. Germline-derived CDR1 and CDR2 are MNHEY and SVGAGI. The CDR3 loop spans 13 amino acids. The CDR3 nucleotides read TGTGCCAGTTGGCGGGGAATCAATCAGCCCCAGCATTTT. The encoded protein is CASWRGINQPQHF.

The J gene is TRBJ2-3, the V gene TRBV9; the D gene is possibly TRBD1 (6 bases). V lost 3 bases and J 1 base, leaving 6 bases between the germline ends. Looked up from germline, CDR1 is SGDLS and CDR2 is YYNGEE. CDR3 length: 13 amino acids. The CDR3 DNA is TGTGCCAGCAGCGACAGGGGCACAGATACGCAGTATTTT. This codes for CASSDRGTDTQYF.

V usage is TRBV6-6 and J usage is TRBJ1-3; D is undetermined. The CDR3 consists of 15 residues. Per germline, CDR1 MNHNY and CDR2 SVGAGI (reference sequence). Trimming took off 2 bases at V and 4 bases at J, with 12 bases between the two ends. The CDR3 loop is CASSYPLHEGNTIYF. The CDR3 DNA reads as TGTGCCAGCAGTTACCCTCTCCACGAGGGAAACACCATATATTTT.

V usage is TRBV4-1 and J usage is TRBJ2-1; the D is unclear. The CDR3 runs 14 residues. Germline V CDR1 and CDR2: MGHRA, YSYEKL. The germline V and J ends were trimmed by 2 bases and 7 bases, with 12 bases remaining between them. Here the CDR3 DNA reads TGCGCCAGCAGCCAACCTCTTCTAGAGAATGAGCAGTTCTTC. Translation gives CASSQPLLENEQFF.

V is TRBV30 and J is TRBJ2-2; D uncertain. Germline values: CDR1 GTSNPN, CDR2 SVGIG (reference sequence). Trimming took 2 bases from V and 6 from J, leaving 7 bases between them. The CDR3 has 12 residues. CDR3 in amino acids: CAWSPRAGELFF. The CDR3 bases are TGTGCCTGGAGTCCCCGGGCCGGGGAGCTGTTTTTT.

This chain uses TRBV5-1 with TRBJ2-5; D gene ambiguous. TRBJ2-7 explains the end of the DNA better; the J call may be wrong. There are 13 residues in the CDR3. Germline values: CDR1 SGHRS, CDR2 YFSETQ. Here the CDR3 DNA reads TGCGCCAGCAGCTTTTATCCGAGTAACGAGCAGTACTTC. It yields the protein CASSFYPSNEQYF.

This chain joins TRBV6-5 and TRBJ1-3; 8 bases are a match to TRBD1. The CDR3 extends over 14 amino acids. From germline, CDR1 is MNHEY and CDR2 SVGAGI. With 6 bases clipped from V and 4 bases from J, the junction kept 5 bases outside the gene matches. The CDR3 DNA is TGTGCCAGCAGATATACAGGGGGGGGAAACACCATATATTTT. Translation: CASRYTGGGNTIYF.

In this sample, this clone turned up a few times. V gene TRBV7-2 combines with J gene TRBJ1-1; D is unclear. CDR3 size: 15 residues. Trimming shortened V by 3 bases and J by 5 bases, and 16 bases separated the two germline ends. Germline CDR1 and CDR2: SGHTA and FQGNSA. CDR3 DNA sequence: TGTGCCAGCAGCTTCCTACTACGCCGAGGAACTGAAGCTTTCTTT. This codes for CASSFLLRRGTEAFF.

The sample holds a few counts of this clone. The chain links TRBV7-9 to TRBJ1-6, with TRBD1 as a possible D gene (6 bases). Germline V gene sequence: CDR1 SEHNR, CDR2 FQNEAQ (reference sequence). There are 12 residues in the CDR3. Trimming shortened V by 4 bases and J by 13 bases, and 11 bases separated the two germline ends. CDR3 in amino acids: CASSSAQGPLHF. The CDR3 coding sequence is TGTGCCAGCAGCTCCGCACAGGGTCCCCTCCACTTT.

This sequence joins TRBV27 and TRBJ2-3, with TRBD2 matching 9 bases. The V gene's germline CDR1 is MNHEY and CDR2 SMNVEV (reference sequence). The CDR3 totals 14 residues. J lost 6 bases, V lost 3 bases, and 4 bases had no gene match. This CDR3 reads CASSLRRGGDTQYF. The DNA of the CDR3 is TGTGCCAGCAGTTTGCGGCGGGGGGGCGATACGCAGTATTTT.

This clone was seen once. The chain uses TRBV7-2 and TRBJ2-1; 8 nucleotides align to TRBD1. In germline, CDR1 is SGHTA, CDR2 FQGNSA. The J segment lost 6 bases and the V segment lost 1 base, leaving 2 bases of the junction unmatched. The CDR3 contains 14 residues. This CDR3 reads CASSLDGQGNEQFF. Here the CDR3 DNA reads TGTGCCAGCAGCTTAGATGGACAGGGCAATGAGCAGTTCTTC.

This clone was found a few times. The chain joins TRBV6-1 to TRBJ1-3; TRBD1 aligns across 9 bases. V was pared by 2 bases and J by 8 bases, with 1 base of the junction left unmatched. This CDR3 is 13 amino acids long. Germline V gene lookup returns CDR1 MNHNS and CDR2 SASEGT. The CDR3 protein is CASSENRGHTIYF. In nucleotides, the CDR3 is TGTGCCAGCAGTGAAAACAGGGGGCACACCATATATTTT.